This TCR beta chain was recorded in a study of shared clonotypes between healthy human individuals. Study-wide results and caveats: Limited genetic and exposure-history diversity came from having few donors. Unshared clonotypes carried lower generation probabilities than those common to all four donors.

Points on this clone: Its antigen is as yet unknown.

With V trimmed by 2 bases and J by 0 bases, 7 bases remained unmatched. CDR1 and CDR2 from the germline V gene are SGHAT and FQNNGV. The length of the CDR3 is 16 residues. This table comes from immunoSEQ multiplex PCR, and its TCRdb copy is limited to in-frame clones, with some not included. The sample includes around 99,000 clones, 60% to 70% of them seen just once. Nashville, Tennessee was home to all donors, who were Caucasian adults. The TCR was taken from a man aged 30 to 39 in good health. V gene TRBV11-2 combines with J gene TRBJ2-7; 7 bases are shared with TRBD1. Sequenced input: memory CD8+ T cells sorted from blood. Documented subset: CD45RO+ cells pooled with CCR7-negative TemRA cells. The CDR3 nucleotides are TGTGCCAGCAGCTTATTTCGGGGACAGCACTCCTACGAGCAGTACTTC. Translating gives CASSLFRGQHSYEQYF.